This paragraph reports one T cell receptor beta chain. The data were taken from a study of blood T cell repertoires in COVID-19. At the level of the study: PBMCs, B-cell-depleted T cells, or T cells were the source of the cDNA or gDNA that made up the material.

With 4 bases clipped from V and 6 bases from J, the junction kept 6 bases outside the gene matches. CDR1 MRHNA and CDR2 SNTAGT come from the germline V gene. The CDR3 consists of 15 residues. Authors' data handling: Using reference gene primer amplification, nucleated cell counts were estimated. TCRdb's table, derived via immunoSEQ multiplex PCR, lists solely in-frame clones and lacks some. V, J and clone size reflect that table, while D and trimming were determined from the DNA. The table lists 200,000 to 250,000 clones, around 81% of them singletons. The clonotype was recovered from a woman under 40 who had recovered from COVID-19. The source material was peripheral blood. The rearrangement joins TRBV6-4 to TRBJ2-2, with 9 bases matching TRBD2. CDR3 DNA sequence: TGTGCCAGCAGTGGAATAGCGGGAGCCGCCGGGGAGCTGTTTTTT. It yields the protein CASSGIAGAAGELFF.